This TCR beta chain was recovered during a study of T cells in Graves' hyperthyroidism and ophthalmopathy. Amplification yielded TCR beta CDR3 regions, with RNA transcripts as the source. TCR CDR3 underwent first-round RT-PCR with the HTBI primer set. Each CDR3 protein is one row after TCRdb ran MiXCR on the multiplex PCR reads. The data show a few hundred thousand distinct CDR3 sequences, approximately 15% seen once. This clonotype was counted many times. Patients were excluded because of uncontrolled infection, other autoimmune disease, pregnancy or lactation. This CDR3 has 18 amino acids. Germline-derived CDR1 and CDR2 are SGHAT and FQDESV (reference sequence). J gave up 2 bases and V 0 bases, and 12 bases lay outside the gene matches.

The rearrangement uses TRBV11-1 and TRBJ2-5; the match to TRBD2 covers 7 bases. Source material: blood. This receptor was obtained from a young woman with Graves' hyperthyroidism. The CDR3 DNA is TGTGCCAGCAGCTTAGCGGGGGTGGCTAGCGGAGATCAAGAGACCCAGTACTTC. This encodes CASSLAGVASGDQETQYF. Drawing the rest from reference TRBV11-1 and TRBJ2-5, the complete variable domain is EAEVAQSPRYKITEKSQAVAFWCDPISGHATLYWYRQILGQGPELLVQFQDESVVDDSQLPKDRFSAERLKGVDSTLKIQPAELGDSAMYLCASSLAGVASGDQETQYFGPGTRLLVL.